Detailed here is one TCR beta chain. Its antigen is still unknown. Base qualities are not recorded, but no much larger clone differs from it by a single base. Using the deep immunoSEQ assay, TCR CDR3 regions were amplified from genomic DNA by multiplex PCR. Extracted genomic DNA from each cell subset was distributed evenly across all wells of several immunoSEQ 96-well plates, and each plate was treated as a replicate. Each replicate PCR for sorted subsets received around 0.2 ug genomic DNA, equal to about 30,000 T cell genomes. Purified libraries were quantified with a Qubit 3.0 fluorometer, sized on a Bioanalyzer 2100, and re-quantified with the KAPA Library Quantification kit. A separate single-read 150-cycle Illumina NextSeq 550 flow cell was used to sequence each immunoSEQ 96-well plate. The study's own analysis went as follows. Because only junctional sequences without quality scores were contained in the immunoSEQ output, filtering matching that applied to full-length reads could not be performed. To assign V/J genes and CDR3, sequences were annotated using PyIR, a Python wrapper for IgBLAST v1.9, with IMGT germline references. Reads with weak V/J assignments (E-value above 1e-6), missing CDR3, stop codons, out-of-frame junctions, or ambiguous translated residues were removed. A V3J clonotype was defined by an identical inferred V gene, J gene, and CDR3 amino acid sequence. Percentage overlap between repertoires was computed as shared unique clonotypes divided by the size of the smaller repertoire. Three approaches were used to assess repertoire richness: RTK rarefaction, the Chao1 estimator, and Recon v2.1 estimates of unobserved clonotypes. For all TCRbeta clonotypes obtained by the gDNA method from a few donors, generation probabilities were computed with OLGA. Drawn from immuneACCESS, this table holds only the in-frame rearrangements with V and J called that TCRdb kept. Clones are partly lost; checked studies trace under half to an unresolved V gene and leave the rest unexplained. Clonal size and the V and J genes are those of that table, whereas D and trimming came from the DNA. The sample table shows roughly 1,500,000 clones, and approximately 98% are seen once. The ten most abundant clones make up 0.45% of the sample.

Donors were healthy HIV-negative adults with no recently reported acute infections or vaccinations. All donors were Caucasian adults living in Nashville, Tennessee, USA. CD4+ T cells were enriched through magnetic negative selection, after which naive cells were positively selected on CD45RA and the remaining negative fraction served as the memory subset. Blood was obtained by leukapheresis, after which PBMCs were separated by Ficoll-Histopaque density gradient centrifugation and cryopreserved in liquid nitrogen vapor phase. Purity and quantity of every magnetically sorted T cell population were checked by analytical flow cytometry. Genomic DNA was isolated from every sorted fraction and measured by UV absorbance on a Nanodrop 2000c. The sample belongs to a study of shared clonotypes between healthy human individuals (dated by TCRdb to the early 2020s). About the investigation overall: The cohort included a few men and a couple of women between 18 and 49 years of age. For each donor, three plates each were used for CD4 naive and CD4 memory, two plates were used for CD8 naive, and one plate was used for CD8 memory. To estimate repertoire size and how much clonotype sharing occurs between individuals, the study deeply sequenced the blood TCR repertoires of a handful of healthy adults. To increase sequencing depth and limit assay-specific biases, different laboratories used diverse techniques to prepare libraries and sequence TCR repertoires. Leukapheresis yielded between about 0.9 and 10 billion PBMCs per donor. General study outcomes and caveats: Sharing across a few donors was observed for approximately 5% of naive CD4, over 3% of naive CD8, over 2% of memory CD4, and about 0.38% of memory CD8 clonotypes. Rarefaction of sorted-subset datasets indicated incomplete sequencing despite the large sequencing depth. Sampling was limited to blood, and TCR repertoires in tissue likely differ from TCR repertoires in blood. The genetic and exposure-history diversity represented was limited by the small number of donors. Higher generation probabilities were observed for clonotypes shared by all four sorted-subset donors than for non-shared clonotypes. Pairwise subsampling indicated that sequencing depth was expected to affect the degree of clonotype sharing among donors. Estimated clonotype richness was generally larger for naive than for memory subsets.

Counted from cysteine to phenylalanine, this CDR3 has 16 amino acids. The read is trimmed to its CDR3 DNA, 48 bases read in frame from base 1. As encoded in the germline V gene, CDR1 is SGDLS while CDR2 is YYNGEE. Germline trimming: 4 bases from V, 6 bases from J; junction bases outside gene matches: 14. Sequencing input: naive CD4+ T cells sorted from blood. The cell subset or site label, as the study defines it: CD45RA+ positively selected. The origin of this receptor is a man aged 25-45 years in good health. The chain is made from TRBV9 and TRBJ2-7, and 9 bases in between align with TRBD2. The nucleotide sequence is TGTGCCAGCAGCACCGATAGCGGGAGTCTAGGGAGCGAGCAGTACTTC. The resulting protein is CASSTDSGSLGSEQYF.